The 10 T cell receptor beta chains below come from one sample, sequenced in a study of shared clonotypes between healthy human individuals. Assay: immunoSEQ multiplex PCR; the TCRdb copy retains only in-frame clones and omits some. The repertoire holds about 480,000 clones, with approximately 79% as singletons. The sample was PBMCs. Source of these receptors: a woman aged 40-49 years in good health. Some clones in this sample may be carry-over from other donors' samples.

The J gene is TRBJ1-4, the V gene TRBV4-1; D gene unclear. The CDR3 extends over 15 amino acids. Per the germline V gene, CDR1 is MGHRA and CDR2 is YSYEKL. The germline V and J ends were trimmed by 1 base and 5 bases, with 11 bases remaining between them. The CDR3 DNA reads TGCGCCAGCAGCCAAGTCCAAGGCCTCAATGAAAAACTGTTTTTT. Translation: CASSQVQGLNEKLFF.

The V call is TRBV6-5, the J call TRBJ1-1, with D hard to call. CDR1 and CDR2 (germline): MNHEY, SVGAGI. This CDR3 contains 13 residues. V was shortened by 7 bases and J by 1 base, with 10 bases between the two germline ends. In nucleotides, the CDR3 is TGTGCCAGCACGCGGGAGGGGAACACTGAAGCTTTCTTT. It yields the protein CASTREGNTEAFF.

V is TRBV19 and J is TRBJ1-5; TRBD1 matches 8 bases. Germline values: CDR1 LNHDA, CDR2 SQIVND (reference sequence). The trim removed 3 bases at V and 3 bases at J, leaving 4 bases unmatched. The CDR3 totals 15 residues. This chain's CDR3 is CASSMGTGLNQPQHF. The CDR3 DNA reads as TGTGCCAGTAGTATGGGGACAGGCCTCAATCAGCCCCAGCATTTT. The complete variable domain, with remaining parts taken from reference TRBV19 and TRBJ1-5, reads DGGITQSPKYLFRKEGQNVTLSCEQNLNHDAMYWYRQDPGQGLRLIYYSQIVNDFQKGDIAEGYSVSREKKESFPLTVTSAQKNPTAFYLCASSMGTGLNQPQHFGDGTRLSIL.

V and J are TRBV27 and TRBJ1-6, with D perhaps TRBD1 (6 bases). Deletions cut 7 bases from V and 7 bases from J, with 17 bases between. Germline V gene lookup returns CDR1 MNHEY and CDR2 SMNVEV (reference sequence). The CDR3 loop spans 15 amino acids. CDR3: CASISLRTVNSPLHF. The DNA for the CDR3 is TGTGCCAGCATCTCCCTTCGGACAGTCAATTCACCCCTCCACTTT.

This clone was seen just once. The chain couples TRBV5-4 to TRBJ2-7, with 9 bases identical to TRBD1. V lost 5 bases and J lost 4; bases outside the gene matches: 4. This CDR3 comprises 13 residues. From germline, CDR1 is SGHNT and CDR2 YYREEE (reference sequence). The CDR3 loop reads CASRQQGAYEQYF. The DNA of the CDR3 is TGTGCCAGCAGACAACAGGGGGCATACGAGCAGTACTTC. Full variable domain (rest looked up from reference TRBV5-4 and TRBJ2-7): ETGVTQSPTHLIKTRGQQVTLRCSSQSGHNTVSWYQQALGQGPQFIFQYYREEENGRGNFPPRFSGLQFPNYSSELNVNALELDDSALYLCASRQQGAYEQYFGPGTRLTVT.

The chain joins TRBV7-9 to TRBJ1-6; tentative D call: TRBD1 (5 bases). Trimming took off 5 bases at V and 7 bases at J, with 15 bases between the two ends. Germline V gene sequence: CDR1 SEHNR, CDR2 FQNEAQ (reference sequence). CDR3 length equals 15 residues. This CDR3 is CASSGDPPGNSPLHF. Written as DNA, the CDR3 is TGTGCCAGCAGCGGGGACCCACCGGGGAATTCACCCCTCCACTTT.

Comment on this clone: This may be a read error, as it is one base from a much larger clone. This sample also contains other DNA sequences that code for the same CDR3. The chain combines TRBV7-3 with TRBJ2-2; D may be TRBD1 (6 bases). Germline V gene sequence: CDR1 SGHTA, CDR2 FQGTGA. The CDR3 runs to 14 residues. The CDR3 region has the DNA TGTGCCAGCAGCTCCGGACAGATCACCGGGGAACTGTTTTTT. Its protein product is CASSSGQITGELFF.

The chain joins TRBV6-1 to TRBJ1-5; D gene uncertain. The CDR3 consists of 13 residues. V lost 8 bases and J lost 9, with 17 bases in between. Germline lookup yields CDR1 MNHNS and CDR2 SASEGT. Written as DNA, the CDR3 is TGTGCCAGCTCCTTGCTAGCTATGTGGCCCCAGCATTTT. Encoded protein: CASSLLAMWPQHF.

The rearrangement joins TRBV10-3 to TRBJ1-1, with D unclear. The germline V gene encodes CDR1 ENHRY and CDR2 SYGVKD. V shed 3 bases and J shed 6 bases, with 14 bases lying between them. The CDR3 extends over 14 amino acids. CDR3 sequence: CAISEGVGTAEAFF. CDR3 DNA: TGTGCCATCAGTGAAGGTGTAGGTACAGCTGAAGCTTTCTTT.

The rearrangement links TRBV27 to TRBJ2-3; 13 bases line up with TRBD2. Germline V gene lookup returns CDR1 MNHEY and CDR2 SMNVEV (reference sequence). The CDR3 length is 17 residues. Unmatched junction bases numbered 10, after V lost 5 bases and J lost 5 bases. CDR3 sequence reads: CASSLNRLAGGRDTQYF. In DNA, the CDR3 is TGTGCCAGCAGTCTCAATCGACTAGCGGGAGGTAGAGATACGCAGTATTTT.